This TCR beta chain was profiled in a study of T cell responses to AZD1222 COVID-19 vaccine. The V gene's germline CDR1 is PRHDT and CDR2 FYEKMQ (reference sequence). CDR3 length equals 16 residues. After removal of 5 bases from V and 0 bases from J, the junction contained 9 bases not matched to a gene. Generated by immunoSEQ multiplex PCR, the TCRdb table keeps only in-frame clones and is missing some. The sample includes about 150,000 clones, less than 95% seen only once; the top ten take 1.5% to 2%. This specimen consisted of peripheral blood, obtained on day 0 of AZD1222 vaccination. This TCR was recovered from an adult in good health. The J gene is TRBJ2-7, the V gene TRBV13; 8 positions agree with TRBD1. The CDR3 nucleotides are TGTGCCAGCAGCCCAGTTTCGGGGACAGGCTCCTACGAGCAGTACTTC. Its translation is CASSPVSGTGSYEQYF.